This TCR beta chain was sequenced for a study of T-cell memory formation after mild COVID-19. This clonotype was counted ten times or more. TCRdb used MiXCR to reprocess the 5' RACE reads, holding one entry per CDR3 protein. The sample includes under 450,000 distinct CDR3 sequences, around a quarter of them seen just once. The CDR3 runs to 15 residues. The V gene lost 4 bases and the J gene lost 1 base, with 16 bases spanning the gap. From germline, CDR1 is SQVTM and CDR2 ANQGSEA. Material for sequencing was PBMCs or a T cell subset sorted from them (not recorded which). The chain combines TRBV29-1 with TRBJ1-1, with D possibly TRBD1 on 6 matching bases. The receptor was derived from an adult woman who had mild COVID-19 (a few samples of this study predate the infection). Cell type and time point are not known. The DNA of the CDR3 is TGCAGCGTTGGAGGGGGGGTTGCGGAGAACACTGAAGCTTTCTTT. As protein: CSVGGGVAENTEAFF.